The sequence of this T cell receptor (beta chain) was determined in a study of early T cells in non-severe SARS-CoV-2 infection. Study in general: The chains were unpaired, and the sequenced material was bulk RNA from unsorted whole blood.

This clonotype was observed a few times. The target antigen is unknown. General study points: The VDJdb matching leaned toward anti-spike CD8 responses and overlooked private and CD4 specificities.

Each CDR3 protein gets one entry after TCRdb re-called the 5' RACE reads with MiXCR. The data hold roughly 120,000 distinct CDR3 sequences, with 15% observed a single time. Germline V gene lookup returns CDR1 LNHDA and CDR2 SQIVND (reference sequence). V dropped 0 bases and J dropped 6 bases, with 15 bases sitting between them. This CDR3 is built from 16 residues. This clonotype was sampled from an adult who was a healthcare worker with PCR-confirmed SARS-CoV-2 infection or an uninfected control (not recorded which). The chain is built from TRBV19 and TRBJ2-1; D remains unclear. The sample was whole blood. This chain's CDR3 is CASSIDRLHRVNEQFF. The DNA for the CDR3 is TGTGCCAGTAGTATAGATCGGCTCCACCGGGTCAATGAGCAGTTCTTC. The full variable domain, in which reference TRBV19 and TRBJ2-1 provide the parts outside the CDR3, is DGGITQSPKYLFRKEGQNVTLSCEQNLNHDAMYWYRQDPGQGLRLIYYSQIVNDFQKGDIAEGYSVSREKKESFPLTVTSAQKNPTAFYLCASSIDRLHRVNEQFFGPGTRLTVL.